This T cell receptor (beta chain) comes out of a study of graft-versus-host responses after intestinal transplantation (dated by TCRdb to the early 2020s). In the study overall: The transplants that recipients received were multivisceral, liver-intestinal, or isolated intestinal. All recipients received anti-thymocyte globulin induction followed by maintenance tacrolimus and steroids for approximately 3 years. Bulk TCR-beta CDR3 sequencing was used to track graft-versus-host and host-versus-graft alloreactive T cell clones in the graft, circulation and bone marrow after intestinal transplantation. Alloreactive clones were identified by sequencing pre-transplant mixed lymphocyte reaction products and comparing them with unstimulated pre-transplant donor and recipient T cells. A cohort of around 25 intestinal transplant recipients, including one retransplant, was enrolled, and a few patients lacking pretransplant specimens were excluded. A peak of at least 4% donor T cells among recipient peripheral blood mononuclear cells was the definition used for donor T cell macrochimerism. Rather than going through the commercial service, samples from a few later patients were sequenced in-house on an Illumina MiSeq and processed with MiXCR. Points the paper makes about the study in general: In the allografts of patients with donor T cell macrochimerism, GvH to HvG T cell clonal ratios were high. GvH clones turned up in recipient bone marrow, with some appearing earlier in ileal mucosa or blood, a pattern consistent with an intestinal mucosal origin. Early after transplant, peak levels of circulating GvH clones were associated with declines in HvG clones. The relatively low number and heterogeneity of intestinal transplant patients limited the conclusions.

Dithiothreitol, EDTA incubations and collagenase D digestion were used to isolate intraepithelial and lamina propria lymphocytes from graft specimens. Serial intestinal graft biopsy specimens collected up to 600 days after transplant underwent bulk TCR-beta sequencing. To prepare the library, the immunoSEQ multiplex PCR assay was applied. High-throughput TCR-beta CDR3 sequencing of genomic DNA from most patients was performed by Adaptive Biotechnologies. The authors processed their data as follows. TCR sequencing data for some 17 patients were retrieved from Adaptive's ImmunoSEQ software; a few other patients were processed with MiXCR and VDJtools. CDR3 nucleotide sequences shared by donor and recipient were removed because the origin of these sequences could not be assigned. To count as alloreactive, a clone needed at least 2-fold expansion over unstimulated cells and a minimum CFSE-low frequency of 0.002% (template counts) or 0.001% (read counts). Mappable clones were those detected in sequenced pre-transplant spleen, lymph node, or MLR CFSE-low populations of the donor or recipient. The cumulative frequency of alloreactive clones was calculated as a percentage of all sequences, weighted by copy number. Drawn from immuneACCESS, this table holds only the in-frame rearrangements with V and J called that TCRdb kept. Clones are partly lost; checked studies trace under half to an unresolved V gene and leave the rest unexplained. V, J and clone size derive from that table, while D and trimming were established from the DNA sequence. Counted in this sample were thousands of clones; 68% of them appeared once. The ten most abundant clones make up 4.5% to 5.5% of the sample.

Regarding this clone: Its antigen is currently not known. Base qualities are missing; no much larger clone stands one base away.

Sequenced material: ileum tissue, taken 55 to 60 days after transplant. The receptor was isolated from a human patient who received an intestinal transplant, so some T cells may come from the graft donor.

In nucleotide form, the sequence is TGTGCCAGCAGCGGGGGACTCCTAGGGCGAAAACTGTTTTTT. It translates to CASSGGLLGRKLFF. Rearrangement joined TRBV2 to TRBJ1-4; the D gene is possibly TRBD1, with 5 bases matching. From its cysteine to its phenylalanine, the CDR3 spans 14 amino acids. Of the read, only the CDR3 DNA is kept; its 42 bases are in frame from base 1. The junction shows trimming of 6 bases on V and 10 bases on J, plus 18 bases between the germline ends. The germline V gene supplies CDR1 SNHLY and CDR2 FYNNEI. Extended through the reference TRBV2 and TRBJ1-4 proteins, this CDR3 yields the full variable domain: EPEVTQTPSHQVTQMGQEVILRCVPISNHLYFYWYRQILGQKVEFLVSFYNNEISEKSEIFDDQFSVERPDGSNFTLKIRSTKLEDSAMYFCASSGGLLGRKLFFGSGTQLSVL.